Sequencing of this TCR beta chain was carried out in a study of T cells in localized non-small cell lung cancer. The study, taken as a whole, reports: The highest T cell clonality was in uninvolved adjacent lung, above tumor. The appearance of a median approximately 57 of the top 100 tumor clones was seen in adjacent lung.

The CDR3 consists of 14 residues. Germline-derived CDR1 and CDR2 are PRHDT and FYEKMQ (reference sequence). V was clipped by 5 bases and J by 5 bases; unmatched bases: 8. With regard to this clone: Antigen: not known.

Sequenced by immunoSEQ multiplex PCR; TCRdb stores in-frame clones only, minus some. The sample records tens of thousands of clones, 70% to 90% being singletons. This chain links TRBV13 with TRBJ2-5; 7 nucleotides agree with TRBD2. The specimen comprised peripheral blood, sampled before any cancer treatment. This clonotype was sampled from a female donor at least 60 years old with stage I lung adenocarcinoma. This chain's CDR3 is CASSRGSWMETQYF. As DNA, the CDR3 is TGTGCCAGCAGCCGCGGGAGTTGGATGGAGACCCAGTACTTC.